Each of the 30 T cell receptor beta chains below was sequenced from the same sample in a study of blood T cell repertoires in COVID-19. Produced via immunoSEQ multiplex PCR; TCRdb's table is partial and in-frame only. The data show more than 95,000 clones, about 76% seen once. Sequencing was carried out using peripheral blood. The receptors were sampled from a woman aged 70-85 years with acute or convalescent COVID-19.

In regard to this clone: The same CDR3 can be traced to other DNA sequences in this sample. The V call is TRBV28, the J call TRBJ2-7, with D possibly matching TRBD2 (5 bases). The V end lost 3 bases, the J end lost 3 bases, and 12 bases lay between the germline ends. CDR1 and CDR2 from the germline V gene are MDHEN and SYDVKM. The CDR3 sequence is 14 residues long. The CDR3 loop reads CASSFGLADYEQYF. DNA for the CDR3: TGTGCCAGCAGTTTTGGGCTAGCAGACTACGAGCAGTACTTC.

In its sample, this clone was seen a few times. The chain recombines TRBV3-1 (or the pseudogene TRBV3-2) with TRBJ2-5; 7 bases fit TRBD2. Germline V gene lookup returns CDR1 LGHDT and CDR2 YNNKEL (reference sequence). J was trimmed by 4 bases and V by 0 bases; bases with no gene match: 11. The CDR3 extends over 17 amino acids. The CDR3 sequence is CASSQERGPRGGETQYF. CDR3 DNA sequence: TGTGCCAGCAGCCAAGAAAGGGGACCACGCGGGGGAGAGACCCAGTACTTC.

This sequence joins TRBV7-8 and TRBJ1-2; D unclear. The CDR3 loop spans 13 amino acids. Trimming removed 5 bases from V and 3 bases from J, with 10 bases in between. The germline V gene encodes CDR1 SGHVS and CDR2 FQNEAQ. CDR3 loop: CASSKDTDYGYTF. DNA for the CDR3: TGTGCCAGCAGCAAAGACACAGACTATGGCTACACCTTC.

V usage is TRBV4-1 and J usage is TRBJ1-5; the match to TRBD1 covers 7 bases. J lost 7 bases, V lost 4 bases, and 10 bases had no gene match. Germline loops: CDR1 MGHRA, CDR2 YSYEKL. The CDR3 is made up of 15 amino acids. CDR3 loop: CASSPDRVSVQPQHF. CDR3 in DNA: TGCGCCAGCAGCCCTGACAGGGTGTCGGTACAGCCCCAGCATTTT.

J is TRBJ2-3 and V is TRBV11-2; possible D gene TRBD2, 5 bases. The V end was cut by 1 base, the J end by 4 bases, with 12 bases between. CDR1 SGHAT and CDR2 FQNNGV come from the germline V gene. The CDR3 totals 15 residues. CDR3 bases: TGTGCCAGCAGCTTAGGGGGAAACGGGGCAGATACGCAGTATTTT. Residues: CASSLGGNGADTQYF.

The rearrangement uses TRBV18 and TRBJ1-3, with unresolved D. Deletions cut 2 bases from V and 3 bases from J, with 14 bases between. CDR3 size: 16 residues. CDR1 is KGHSH, CDR2 LQKENI, per germline. Here the CDR3 reads CASSPTGSSGGNTIYF. The CDR3, as DNA: TGTGCCAGCTCACCAACCGGGAGCAGCGGTGGAAACACCATATATTTT.

The chain links TRBV7-9 to TRBJ1-1; no clear D. Trimming removed 5 bases from V and 4 bases from J, with 20 bases in between. CDR1 and CDR2 from the germline V gene are SEHNR and FQNEAQ (reference sequence). This CDR3 contains 16 residues. CDR3 sequence (DNA): TGTGCCAGCAGCACCGGGAGGGTGGTCAGTGGCACTGAAGCTTTCTTT. Amino acids: CASSTGRVVSGTEAFF.

The V and J genes are TRBV10-2 and TRBJ1-1; 10 nucleotides match TRBD1. Trimming at V came to 4 bases and at J to 5 bases, leaving 7 bases not matched to a gene. The CDR3 consists of 15 residues. CDR1 WSHSY and CDR2 SAAADI come from the germline V gene. CDR3 region: CASSGPDRGKTEAFF. CDR3 in DNA: TGCGCCAGCAGTGGACCGGACAGGGGGAAAACTGAAGCTTTCTTT.

The gene calls are TRBV6-5 and TRBJ1-6, with 7 bases that match TRBD1. Looked up from germline, CDR1 is MNHEY and CDR2 is SVGAGI. The trim removed 7 bases at V and 9 bases at J, leaving 12 bases unmatched. This CDR3 has 15 residues. The CDR3 sequence: CASTWGPTGSSPLHF. In nucleotides, the CDR3 is TGTGCCAGCACCTGGGGGCCGACAGGGAGTTCACCCCTCCACTTT.

The V gene is TRBV6-5, the J gene TRBJ1-1; 8 positions agree with TRBD1. Germline values: CDR1 MNHEY, CDR2 SVGAGI. CDR3 size: 15 residues. Losses at the gene ends were 5 bases for V and 4 bases for J; bases not matched to a gene: 9. The CDR3 region is CASSMDRAHGTEAFF. CDR3 coding DNA: TGTGCCAGCAGTATGGACAGGGCACATGGCACTGAAGCTTTCTTT.

The chain carries TRBV5-1 and TRBJ2-2, with D maybe TRBD2 (5 bases). Germline V CDR1 and CDR2: SGHRS, YFSETQ. V dropped 0 bases and J dropped 1 base, with 7 bases sitting between them. This CDR3 has 15 residues. The CDR3 sequence: CASSLGRENTGELFF. The CDR3 bases are TGCGCCAGCAGCTTGGGTCGGGAGAACACCGGGGAGCTGTTTTTT.

This clone was counted a single time. The chain uses TRBV15 and TRBJ1-2, with D perhaps matching TRBD1 (5 bases). The CDR3 extends over 15 amino acids. Between the trimmed V and J ends, which lost 2 bases and 4 bases, there was a span of 14 bases. CDR1 and CDR2 from the germline V gene are LNHNV and YYDKDF (reference sequence). The CDR3 loop reads CATSRRGGGPYGYTF. The CDR3 coding sequence is TGTGCCACCAGCAGACGGGGGGGTGGGCCCTATGGCTACACCTTC.

J is TRBJ1-2 and V is TRBV2, with D tentatively TRBD1 (5 bases). The V gene's germline CDR1 is SNHLY and CDR2 FYNNEI. Trimming removed 9 bases from V and 4 bases from J, with 9 bases in between. The CDR3 is 11 amino acids. The CDR3 sequence: CASRTLYGYTF. DNA for the CDR3: TGTGCCAGTCGGACACTCTATGGCTACACCTTC.

The chain employs TRBV28 and TRBJ2-3; 8 bases fit TRBD2. With V trimmed by 8 bases and J by 0 bases, 13 bases remained unmatched. This CDR3 region has 17 residues. The germline CDR1 and CDR2 sequences are MDHEN and SYDVKM. The CDR3 protein is CASGRGGAGASTDTQYF. CDR3 DNA sequence: TGTGCCAGCGGACGAGGTGGAGCGGGAGCTAGCACAGATACGCAGTATTTT.

The genes are TRBV6-2 or TRBV6-3 and TRBJ1-5; D gene uncertain. V was pared by 0 bases and J by 4 bases, with 19 bases between. In germline, CDR1 is MNHEY, CDR2 SVGEGT. The CDR3 contains 18 residues. Here the CDR3 reads CASSYSQQWQFSNQPQHF. CDR3 nucleotide sequence: TGTGCCAGCAGTTACTCGCAACAATGGCAGTTCTCTAATCAGCCCCAGCATTTT.

The CDR3 sequence: CASSRDSTEAFF. CDR3 sequence (DNA): TGTGCCAGCAGCCGCGACAGCACTGAAGCTTTCTTT. The chain recombines TRBV6-5 with TRBJ1-1; D perhaps matches TRBD1 (5 bases). From germline, CDR1 is MNHEY and CDR2 SVGAGI. V was cut by 6 bases and J by 4 bases, with 9 bases left in between. CDR3 size: 12 residues.

V and J are TRBV29-1 and TRBJ1-1, with D possibly TRBD1 on 6 matching bases. CDR1 is SQVTM, CDR2 ANQGSEA, per germline. The CDR3 extends over 12 amino acids. V lost 7 bases to trimming and J lost 4 bases, with 13 bases between them. CDR3 sequence: CSGRGAGTEAFF. CDR3 in DNA: TGCAGCGGTCGGGGGGCCGGCACTGAAGCTTTCTTT. The full variable domain, in which reference TRBV29-1 and TRBJ1-1 provide the parts outside the CDR3, is SAVISQKPSRDICQRGTSLTIQCQVDSQVTMMFWYRQQPGQSLTLIATANQGSEATYESGFVIDKFPISRPNLTFSTLTVSNMSPEDSSIYLCSGRGAGTEAFFGQGTRLTVV.

This clone was seen more than once but under ten times. This sequence joins TRBV5-4 and TRBJ1-1; 8 nucleotides match TRBD1. The V segment lost 3 bases and the J segment 1 base; nucleotides outside the gene matches: 8. This CDR3 region has 16 residues. Germline V gene sequence: CDR1 SGHNT, CDR2 YYREEE (reference sequence). CDR3 sequence: CASSSGGRGPNTEAFF. CDR3 bases: TGTGCCAGCAGCTCTGGCGGCAGGGGGCCGAACACTGAAGCTTTCTTT. Variable domain in full (rest from reference TRBV5-4 and TRBJ1-1): ETGVTQSPTHLIKTRGQQVTLRCSSQSGHNTVSWYQQALGQGPQFIFQYYREEENGRGNFPPRFSGLQFPNYSSELNVNALELDDSALYLCASSSGGRGPNTEAFFGQGTRLTVV.

This chain joins TRBV28 and TRBJ1-5; a weak D match, TRBD1 (5 bases). Trimming removed 3 bases at V and 3 bases at J, with 12 bases between. Germline V gene sequence: CDR1 MDHEN, CDR2 SYDVKM. The CDR3 sequence is 15 residues long. The chain's CDR3 is CASSFISRDNQPQHF. CDR3 bases: TGTGCCAGCAGTTTCATCTCCAGGGACAATCAGCCCCAGCATTTT. The full variable domain, its missing parts supplied by reference TRBV28 and TRBJ1-5, is DVKVTQSSRYLVKRTGEKVFLECVQDMDHENMFWYRQDPGLGLRLIYFSYDVKMKEKGDIPEGYSVSREKKERFSLILESASTNQTSMYLCASSFISRDNQPQHFGDGTRLSIL.

This chain uses TRBV4-2 with TRBJ1-2; 8 bases are shared with TRBD1. V was pared by 2 bases and J by 3 bases, with 11 bases of the junction left unmatched. Germline CDR1 is LGHNA and CDR2 is YNFKEQ. CDR3 length: 17 amino acids. The CDR3 protein is CASSQKGWDRRHYGYTF. The DNA for the CDR3 is TGTGCCAGCAGCCAAAAAGGGTGGGACAGGCGCCACTATGGCTACACCTTC.

This chain uses TRBV28 with TRBJ1-1; no firm D call. V was shortened by 3 bases and J by 1 base, with 12 bases between the two germline ends. The CDR3 runs to 15 residues. The germline V gene encodes CDR1 MDHEN and CDR2 SYDVKM. CDR3 protein: CASSLLTRTNTEAFF. The CDR3, as DNA: TGTGCCAGCAGTTTGCTGACACGAACGAACACTGAAGCTTTCTTT. Full variable domain (rest looked up from reference TRBV28 and TRBJ1-1): DVKVTQSSRYLVKRTGEKVFLECVQDMDHENMFWYRQDPGLGLRLIYFSYDVKMKEKGDIPEGYSVSREKKERFSLILESASTNQTSMYLCASSLLTRTNTEAFFGQGTRLTVV.

V is TRBV11-2 and J is TRBJ2-7, with 7 bases fitting TRBD2. Losses at the gene ends were 5 bases for V and 4 bases for J; bases not matched to a gene: 8. Per the germline V gene, CDR1 is SGHAT and CDR2 is FQNNGV. CDR3 length: 14 amino acids. The CDR3 sequence is CASSPGTGGYEQYF. The DNA for the CDR3 is TGTGCCAGCAGCCCCGGGACGGGGGGATACGAGCAGTACTTC.

The chain links TRBV2 to TRBJ1-1, with a tentative D call TRBD1 (6 bases). Germline CDR1 SNHLY, CDR2 FYNNEI. CDR3 length: 14 amino acids. V gave up 5 bases and J gave up 5 bases, with 15 bases separating them. CDR3: CASSTQGGETEAFF. CDR3 in DNA: TGTGCCAGCAGTACACAGGGCGGAGAGACTGAAGCTTTCTTT.

The chain carries TRBV24-1 and TRBJ1-2; 7 nucleotides align to TRBD1. The CDR3 is 13 residues long. The V segment lost 3 bases and the J segment 7 bases; nucleotides outside the gene matches: 4. Looked up from germline, CDR1 is KGHDR and CDR2 is SFDVKD. CDR3 DNA: TGTGCCACCAGTGATGACAGGGTTGGTGGCTACACCTTC. It codes for CATSDDRVGGYTF.

The V call is TRBV20-1, the J call TRBJ1-2; 7 bases agree with TRBD1. This CDR3 comprises 10 residues. V was clipped by 3 bases and J by 13 bases; unmatched bases: 5. Per the germline V gene, CDR1 is DFQATT and CDR2 is SNEGSKA (reference sequence). The CDR3 nucleotides are TGCAGTGCTAGTCAGGGGGGATCCACCTTC. Protein product: CSASQGGSTF.

The J gene is TRBJ2-2, the V gene TRBV2; 9 nucleotides line up with TRBD1. Germline CDR1 SNHLY, CDR2 FYNNEI. V was pared by 6 bases and J by 4 bases, with 9 bases of the junction left unmatched. The CDR3 has 16 amino acids. This CDR3 is CASRRAGQGGTGELFF. CDR3 sequence (DNA): TGTGCCAGCAGGAGGGCGGGACAGGGAGGCACCGGGGAGCTGTTTTTT.

The chain is built from TRBV7-2 and TRBJ1-6; maybe TRBD1 (5 bases). The CDR3 consists of 15 residues. Germline V gene sequence: CDR1 SGHTA, CDR2 FQGNSA. V was shortened by 1 base and J by 6 bases, with 10 bases between the two germline ends. CDR3 sequence (DNA): TGTGCCAGCAGCTTAGTCCGGACACCTAATTCACCCCTCCACTTT. It yields the protein CASSLVRTPNSPLHF.

This clone was seen more than once but under ten times. This chain connects TRBV10-2 to TRBJ2-1; D is ambiguous. Germline-derived CDR1 and CDR2 are WSHSY and SAAADI. Trimming removed 7 bases from V and 4 bases from J, with 5 bases in between. The CDR3 runs 11 residues. Here the CDR3 DNA reads TGCGCCAGCAAGGAGTACAATGAGCAGTTCTTC. This sequence encodes CASKEYNEQFF.

The chain carries TRBV5-1 and TRBJ1-1; no clear D. CDR1 SGHRS and CDR2 YFSETQ come from the germline V gene. Trimming pared 5 bases from V and 1 base from J, leaving 9 bases between. This CDR3 region has 13 residues. CDR3 DNA: TGCGCCAGCAGACCCGAGGGGAACACTGAAGCTTTCTTT. This translates into CASRPEGNTEAFF.

The chain carries TRBV3-1 (or the pseudogene TRBV3-2) and TRBJ1-3; D is unclear. From germline, CDR1 is LGHDT and CDR2 YNNKEL (reference sequence). The V and J ends lost 2 bases and 0 bases respectively, with 8 bases between them. The CDR3 has 15 amino acids. CDR3 region: CASSQTQYSGNTIYF. The DNA of the CDR3 is TGTGCCAGCAGCCAAACGCAGTACTCTGGAAACACCATATATTTT.